The 26 T cell receptor beta chains in this list originate from one sample, sequenced in a study of Ad26.COV2.S vaccination and SARS-CoV-2 variants. TCRdb's copy holds only in-frame clones and misses some; the assay was immunoSEQ multiplex PCR. Seen here are approximately 420,000 clones, roughly 88% observed once, and the top ten hold about 3.6%. Treatment given: roughly 20 received Ad26.COV2.S at low or high dose, single or two shots; roughly five received placebo; per-sample allocation not given. The samples date from day 63 after the first vaccine or placebo injection. Sequencing was performed on peripheral blood, taken in a trial of Ad26.COV2.S vaccine versus placebo. These receptors all come from a person aged 18-60 years who received the Ad26.COV2.S COVID-19 vaccine or a placebo.

CDR3 sequence reads: CASSLLVIQGIAGELFF. The CDR3 region has the DNA TGTGCCAGCAGCTTACTGGTGATTCAGGGTATCGCCGGGGAGCTGTTTTTT. V usage is TRBV7-9 and J usage is TRBJ2-2; the D gene is possibly TRBD1 (5 bases). CDR3 length: 17 residues. Germline loops: CDR1 SEHNR, CDR2 FQNEAQ (reference sequence). Deletions cut 2 bases from V and 6 bases from J, with 19 bases between.

The J gene is TRBJ2-3, the V gene TRBV30; D may be TRBD1 (5 bases). V was clipped by 4 bases and J by 2 bases, with 19 bases between them. CDR1 GTSNPN and CDR2 SVGIG come from the germline V gene (reference sequence). The CDR3 totals 16 residues. Here the CDR3 DNA reads TGTGCCTGGACCCCAGCTCGGACATCTATCACAGATACGCAGTATTTT. Its translation is CAWTPARTSITDTQYF. Full variable domain (rest looked up from reference TRBV30 and TRBJ2-3): SQTIHQWPATLVQPVGSPLSLECTVEGTSNPNLYWYRQAAGRGLQLLFYSVGIGQISSEVPQNLSASRPQDRQFILSSKKLLLSDSGFYLCAWTPARTSITDTQYFGPGTRLTVL.

The chain carries TRBV2 and TRBJ2-5; 7 nucleotides line up with TRBD1. The CDR3 extends over 14 amino acids. V was pared by 4 bases and J by 2 bases, with 4 bases of the junction left unmatched. CDR1 and CDR2 (germline): SNHLY, FYNNEI. This CDR3 reads CASSVGRGQETQYF. The CDR3 DNA follows: TGTGCCAGCAGTGTGGGCAGGGGGCAAGAGACCCAGTACTTC.

This chain links TRBV7-8 with TRBJ1-3, with D unclear. The germline CDR1 and CDR2 sequences are SGHVS and FQNEAQ. Between the trimmed V and J ends, which lost 5 bases and 0 bases, there was a span of 11 bases. The CDR3 spans 15 residues. The CDR3 coding sequence is TGTGCCAGCAGCCCCCGAGGACTCTCTGGAAACACCATATATTTT. Translating it yields CASSPRGLSGNTIYF.

The V gene is TRBV5-1, the J gene TRBJ2-7; D call uncertain. The CDR3 contains 14 residues. Trimming pared 0 bases from V and 0 bases from J, leaving 7 bases between. The germline V gene encodes CDR1 SGHRS and CDR2 YFSETQ. This CDR3 reads CASSLVDTSYEQYF. CDR3 bases: TGCGCCAGCAGCTTGGTTGACACCTCCTACGAGCAGTACTTC.

This chain uses TRBV12-3 or TRBV12-4 with TRBJ1-2; D not resolved. V lost 2 bases and J lost 8, with 12 bases in between. This CDR3 is built from 13 residues. This CDR3 reads CASSLTDLGGYTF. CDR3 nucleotides: TGTGCCAGCAGTTTAACCGACCTCGGGGGCTACACCTTC.

V usage is TRBV5-1 and J usage is TRBJ2-1; 12 positions match TRBD2. Germline-derived CDR1 and CDR2 are SGHRS and YFSETQ. The V segment lost 4 bases and the J segment 10 bases; nucleotides outside the gene matches: 12. This CDR3 is 16 amino acids long. The CDR3 reads CASSAQASGGAGEQFF. CDR3 bases: TGCGCCAGCAGCGCCCAGGCTAGCGGGGGGGCCGGGGAGCAGTTCTTC.

The V and J genes are TRBV5-1 and TRBJ2-5, with TRBD2 matching 9 bases. There are 15 residues in the CDR3. The V gene end was trimmed by 6 bases and the J gene end by 2 bases; junction bases not matched to a gene: 8. In germline, CDR1 is SGHRS, CDR2 YFSETQ. Written as DNA, the CDR3 is TGCGCCAGCACCATCAGCGGGGGGCGACAAGAGACCCAGTACTTC. Protein product: CASTISGGRQETQYF. Together with reference TRBV5-1 and TRBJ2-5, the CDR3 gives the full variable domain: KAGVTQTPRYLIKTRGQQVTLSCSPISGHRSVSWYQQTPGQGLQFLFEYFSETQRNKGNFPGRFSGRQFSNSRSEMNVSTLELGDSALYLCASTISGGRQETQYFGPGTRLLVL.

This chain links TRBV6-5 with TRBJ2-7, with D perhaps being TRBD1 or TRBD2 (5 bases each). The germline V and J ends were trimmed by 7 bases and 4 bases, with 8 bases remaining between them. This CDR3 spans 11 amino acids. Germline values: CDR1 MNHEY, CDR2 SVGAGI. CDR3 sequence reads: CASTGAYEQYF. In DNA, the CDR3 is TGTGCCAGCACCGGGGCTTACGAGCAGTACTTC.

This sequence joins TRBV23-1 and TRBJ2-5; D unresolved. TRBV23-1 falls under the ORF class, with uncertain function. V lost 3 bases, J lost 3 bases, and 11 bases lay in between. The CDR3 spans 14 residues. In DNA, the CDR3 is TGCGCCAGCAGTCAGCCGGACGAAAAAGAGACCCAGTACTTC. It encodes CASSQPDEKETQYF.

This chain links TRBV5-1 with TRBJ2-7; 7 bases agree with TRBD1. Looked up from germline, CDR1 is SGHRS and CDR2 is YFSETQ. The CDR3 has 13 residues. The junction had 6 bases not matched to a gene; V was cut back by 7 bases and J by 2 bases. The CDR3 region is CASSGTEAYEQYF. CDR3 sequence (DNA): TGCGCCAGCTCCGGGACAGAGGCCTACGAGCAGTACTTC.

CDR3 DNA: TGTGCCAGCAGCCAAGCCGCGTCAGGGGGTCACAATGAGCAGTTCTTC. It translates to CASSQAASGGHNEQFF. The chain employs TRBV14 and TRBJ2-1, with 7 bases aligning to TRBD1. Germline V gives CDR1 SGHDN, CDR2 FVKESK. With V trimmed by 1 base and J by 5 bases, 8 bases remained unmatched. The CDR3 covers 16 residues.

The gene calls are TRBV7-9 and TRBJ2-7; D ambiguous. The V gene's germline CDR1 is SEHNR and CDR2 FQNEAQ (reference sequence). Trimming took off 4 bases at V and 3 bases at J, with 7 bases between the two ends. The CDR3 is 12 amino acids. The CDR3 protein is CASSYTDYEQYF. The CDR3, as DNA: TGTGCCAGCAGCTACACCGACTACGAGCAGTACTTC.

V and J are TRBV24-1 and TRBJ2-6, with D possibly being TRBD1 (6 bases). Germline assignment: CDR1 KGHDR and CDR2 SFDVKD. This CDR3 is built from 16 residues. Trimming removed 5 bases at V and 4 bases at J, with 14 bases between. CDR3 protein: CATSAYRTDGANVLTF. In DNA form, the CDR3 reads TGTGCCACCAGTGCTTACAGGACAGACGGGGCCAACGTCCTGACTTTC.

The chain employs TRBV28 and TRBJ1-4; D is uncertain. The CDR3 runs 14 residues. V shed 8 bases and J shed 2 bases, with 12 bases lying between them. Germline V gene lookup returns CDR1 MDHEN and CDR2 SYDVKM. The CDR3 nucleotides are TGTGCCAGCCACGAGGAGGCGACTAATGAAAAACTGTTTTTT. Protein: CASHEEATNEKLFF.

The chain carries TRBV24-1 and TRBJ1-2, with D unresolved. Germline V gene lookup returns CDR1 KGHDR and CDR2 SFDVKD. V dropped 2 bases and J dropped 1 base, with 7 bases sitting between them. This CDR3 is built from 14 residues. The CDR3 loop reads CATSDSAVNYGYTF. DNA of the CDR3: TGTGCCACCAGTGATTCCGCCGTTAACTATGGCTACACCTTC.

The CDR3 spells CASSQRGDASEQYF. In DNA, the CDR3 is TGCGCCAGCAGCCAAAGGGGGGACGCAAGCGAGCAGTACTTC. This chain links TRBV4-1 with TRBJ2-7; either TRBD1 or TRBD2 may fit D (6 bases each). The CDR3 contains 14 residues. CDR1 is MGHRA and CDR2 is YSYEKL in the germline V gene. Trimming shortened V by 2 bases and J by 6 bases, and 14 bases separated the two germline ends.

The J gene is TRBJ2-6, the V gene TRBV4-3, with D uncertain. This CDR3 comprises 17 residues. Germline V gene data show CDR1 as LGHNA and CDR2 as YSLEER. V was shortened by 1 base and J by 0 bases, with 10 bases between the two germline ends. CDR3 loop: CASSQGSRLSGANVLTF. CDR3 in DNA: TGCGCCAGCAGCCAAGGGTCAAGACTCTCTGGGGCCAACGTCCTGACTTTC.

The chain combines TRBV7-2 with TRBJ2-1; D possibly corresponds to TRBD1 (6 bases). CDR1 and CDR2 (germline): SGHTA, FQGNSA. V lost 2 bases and J lost 6, with 11 bases in between. This CDR3 region has 14 residues. The chain's CDR3 is CASSLSGQINEQFF. The CDR3 DNA sequence: TGTGCCAGCAGCTTATCCGGACAGATCAATGAGCAGTTCTTC.

This clone was seen ten or more times. CDR3 in amino acids: CASSLLGQGSTEAFF. CDR3 DNA: TGTGCCAGCAGTTTACTGGGACAGGGTAGCACTGAAGCTTTCTTT. The chain combines TRBV27 with TRBJ1-1; 9 bases line up with TRBD1. Per the germline V gene, CDR1 is MNHEY and CDR2 is SMNVEV (reference sequence). The V segment lost 2 bases and the J segment 4 bases; nucleotides outside the gene matches: 5. The CDR3 has 15 amino acids.

The chain joins TRBV4-2 to TRBJ2-1, with 8 bases that match TRBD2. The CDR3 is made up of 14 amino acids. Germline V lookup: CDR1 LGHNA, CDR2 YNFKEQ. V lost 1 base, J lost 9 bases, and 5 bases stayed unmatched. CDR3 DNA sequence: TGTGCCAGCAGCCAAGCCCTAGCGGGTCTTGAGCAGTTCTTC. This codes for CASSQALAGLEQFF.

This clone came up a few times. This chain's CDR3 is CASSLNPYGSSSPLHF. CDR3 DNA sequence: TGTGCCAGCAGCTTAAACCCCTATGGTTCATCGTCACCCCTCCACTTT. The chain is built from TRBV7-3 and TRBJ1-6, with D unclear. The ends were cut back, 1 base at V and 10 bases at J, with 17 bases in the middle. The CDR3 is made up of 16 amino acids. The germline CDR1 and CDR2 sequences are SGHTA and FQGTGA.

The chain combines TRBV5-5 with TRBJ2-7; 8 nucleotides line up with TRBD1. V trimming: 2 bases; J trimming: 6 bases; junction bases outside the gene matches: 1. CDR1 and CDR2 (germline): SGHKS, YYEKEE (reference sequence). This CDR3 is 12 amino acids long. This CDR3 is CASSFTGGEQYF. The CDR3 nucleotides read TGTGCCAGCAGCTTTACAGGGGGCGAGCAGTACTTC.

This clone was recorded only once. The chain is built from TRBV7-9 and TRBJ2-1; TRBD2 matches 7 bases. V gave up 2 bases and J gave up 0 bases; unmatched junction bases: 10. CDR3 size: 18 residues. CDR1 is SEHNR, CDR2 FQNEAQ, per germline (reference sequence). The CDR3, as DNA: TGTGCCAGCAGCTTAAGCGCAGCGGGGTCTGGCTCCTACAATGAGCAGTTCTTC. Translating it yields CASSLSAAGSGSYNEQFF.

This sequence joins TRBV27 and TRBJ1-2; D perhaps matches TRBD1 (5 bases). CDR1 is MNHEY, CDR2 SMNVEV, per germline (reference sequence). The V and J ends lost 2 bases and 8 bases respectively, with 12 bases between them. The CDR3 has 13 residues. The CDR3 region has the DNA TGTGCCAGCAGTTTAAGGGCAGGGCGAGGCTACACCTTC. Its translation: CASSLRAGRGYTF.

The rearrangement joins TRBV28 to TRBJ1-1; 8 positions agree with TRBD1. Per germline, CDR1 MDHEN and CDR2 SYDVKM. The V gene end was trimmed by 5 bases and the J gene end by 0 bases; junction bases not matched to a gene: 11. CDR3 length: 17 amino acids. The DNA for the CDR3 is TGTGCCAGCAGTGTATCTGCGGGGACAGGAGTGAACACTGAAGCTTTCTTT. Its translation is CASSVSAGTGVNTEAFF.